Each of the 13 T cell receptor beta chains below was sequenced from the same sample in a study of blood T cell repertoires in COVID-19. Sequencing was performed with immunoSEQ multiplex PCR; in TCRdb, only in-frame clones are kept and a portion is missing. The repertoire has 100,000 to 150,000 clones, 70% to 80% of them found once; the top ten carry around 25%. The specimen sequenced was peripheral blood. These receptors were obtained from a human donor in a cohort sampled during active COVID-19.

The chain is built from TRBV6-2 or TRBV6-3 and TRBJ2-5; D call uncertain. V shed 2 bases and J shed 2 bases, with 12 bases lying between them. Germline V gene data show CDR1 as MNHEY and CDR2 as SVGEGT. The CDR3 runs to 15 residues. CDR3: CASSYAPGRQETQYF. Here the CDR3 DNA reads TGTGCCAGCAGTTACGCTCCAGGTAGACAAGAGACCCAGTACTTC.

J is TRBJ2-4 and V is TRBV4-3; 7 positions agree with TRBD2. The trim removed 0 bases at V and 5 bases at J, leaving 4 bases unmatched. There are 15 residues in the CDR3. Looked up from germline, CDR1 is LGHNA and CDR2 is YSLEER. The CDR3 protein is CASSQDPAGQNIQYF. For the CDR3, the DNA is TGCGCCAGCAGCCAAGATCCAGCGGGGCAAAACATTCAGTACTTC.

As DNA, the CDR3 is TGTGCCAGCAGCTTGGCAGCGAACACCGGGGAGCTGTTTTTT. This gives the protein CASSLAANTGELFF. This chain connects TRBV7-3 to TRBJ2-2; no clear D gene. Germline loops: CDR1 SGHTA, CDR2 FQGTGA. V was cut by 3 bases and J by 0 bases, with 5 bases left in between. CDR3 length equals 14 residues.

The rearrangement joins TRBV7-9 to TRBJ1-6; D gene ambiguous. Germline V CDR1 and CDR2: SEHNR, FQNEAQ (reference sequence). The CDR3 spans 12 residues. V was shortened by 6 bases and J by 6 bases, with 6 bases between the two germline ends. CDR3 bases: TGTGCCAGCAGTCCCGGTAATTCACCCCTCCACTTT. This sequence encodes CASSPGNSPLHF. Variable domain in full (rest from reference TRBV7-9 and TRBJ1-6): DTGVSQNPRHKITKRGQNVTFRCDPISEHNRLYWYRQTLGQGPEFLTYFQNEAQLEKSRLLSDRFSAERPKGSFSTLEIQRTEQGDSAMYLCASSPGNSPLHFGNGTRLTVT.

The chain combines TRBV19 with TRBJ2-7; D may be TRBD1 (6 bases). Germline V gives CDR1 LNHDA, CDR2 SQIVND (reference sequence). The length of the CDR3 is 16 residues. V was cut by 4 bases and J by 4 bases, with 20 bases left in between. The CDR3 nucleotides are TGTGCCAGTAGTAGGGCAGGGGCCCTGTCAGATTACGAGCAGTACTTC. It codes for CASSRAGALSDYEQYF.

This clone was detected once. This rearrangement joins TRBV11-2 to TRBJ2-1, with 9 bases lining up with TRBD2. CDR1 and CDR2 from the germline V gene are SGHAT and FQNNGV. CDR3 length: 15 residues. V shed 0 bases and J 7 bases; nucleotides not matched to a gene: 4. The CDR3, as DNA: TGTGCCAGCAGCTTAGATGGGGGACTAGCAAATGAGCAGTTCTTC. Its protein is CASSLDGGLANEQFF.

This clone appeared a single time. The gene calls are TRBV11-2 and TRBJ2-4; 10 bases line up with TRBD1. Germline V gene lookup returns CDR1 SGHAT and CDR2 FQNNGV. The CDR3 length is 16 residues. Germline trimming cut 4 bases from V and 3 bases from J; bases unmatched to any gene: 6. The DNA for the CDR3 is TGTGCCAGCAGCTCTCGACAGGGGGCTTTCAAAAACATTCAGTACTTC. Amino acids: CASSSRQGAFKNIQYF.

CDR3: CASSLGFGFITPQHF. The CDR3 DNA follows: TGTGCCAGCAGCTTAGGGTTCGGGTTCATCACGCCCCAGCATTTT. The J gene is TRBJ1-5, the V gene TRBV7-9; D is uncertain. Between the trimmed V and J ends, which lost 1 base and 9 bases, there was a span of 16 bases. CDR3 length: 15 amino acids. The germline V gene has CDR1 SEHNR and CDR2 FQNEAQ (reference sequence).

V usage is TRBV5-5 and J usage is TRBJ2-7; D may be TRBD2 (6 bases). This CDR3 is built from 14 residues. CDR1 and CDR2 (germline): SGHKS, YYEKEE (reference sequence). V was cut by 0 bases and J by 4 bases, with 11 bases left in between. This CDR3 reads CASSLDWGRYEQYF. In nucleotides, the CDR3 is TGTGCCAGCAGCTTGGACTGGGGGAGGTACGAGCAGTACTTC.

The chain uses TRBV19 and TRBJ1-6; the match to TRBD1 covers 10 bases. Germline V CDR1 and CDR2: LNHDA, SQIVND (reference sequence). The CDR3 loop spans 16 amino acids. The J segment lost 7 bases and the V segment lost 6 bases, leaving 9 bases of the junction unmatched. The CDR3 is CASSRGTGARNSPLHF. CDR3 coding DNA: TGTGCCAGTAGCAGAGGGACAGGGGCTAGAAATTCACCCCTCCACTTT.

CDR3 loop: CASSLLATSGSYEQYF. The CDR3 region has the DNA TGTGCCAGCAGCTTATTGGCGACTAGCGGCTCCTACGAGCAGTACTTC. V gene TRBV7-2 combines with J gene TRBJ2-7; 9 nucleotides agree with TRBD2. Unmatched junction bases numbered 5, after V lost 2 bases and J lost 0 bases. Germline CDR1 reads SGHTA; CDR2 reads FQGNSA. This CDR3 spans 16 amino acids.

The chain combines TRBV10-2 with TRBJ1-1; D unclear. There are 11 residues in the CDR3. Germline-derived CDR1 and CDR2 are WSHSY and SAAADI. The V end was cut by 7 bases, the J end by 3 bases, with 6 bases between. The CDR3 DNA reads TGCGCCAGCATTACGGACACTGAAGCTTTCTTT. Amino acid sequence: CASITDTEAFF.

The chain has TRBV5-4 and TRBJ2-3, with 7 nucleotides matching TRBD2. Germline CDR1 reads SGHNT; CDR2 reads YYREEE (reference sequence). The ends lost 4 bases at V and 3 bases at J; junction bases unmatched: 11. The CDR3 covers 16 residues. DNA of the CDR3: TGTGCCAGCAGCCCCCAGACGGGGGGAATTACAGATACGCAGTATTTT. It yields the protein CASSPQTGGITDTQYF.